The clone carrying this T cell receptor (beta chain) was seen a few times. What it binds is unknown. Time point defined: persistent/refractory GD, antithyroid drugs over 5 years with positive TRAb. Researchers made the TCR library from RNA that was extracted from PBMCs. Guidelines of the American Thyroid Association were used to diagnose Graves' disease. Patients were from an endocrinology department in Xi'an, China. The CDR3 runs 15 residues. With V trimmed by 6 bases and J by 1 base, 11 bases remained unmatched. Germline CDR1 DFQATT, CDR2 SNEGSKA (reference sequence). The data were obtained in a study of regulatory T cells in long-lasting Graves disease. Relying on iRepertoire HTBI primers and Arm-PCR of CDR3 regions, the team built TCR beta libraries. How the authors handled the data: The samples yielded 55 to 75 TRBV and about 15 TRBJ segments. TCRdb reanalysed the multiplex PCR reads using MiXCR and keeps one entry per CDR3 protein. These V and J calls originate from TCRdb's pipeline instead of the authors' own analysis. The table records hundreds of thousands of distinct CDR3 sequences, around 21% of them present only once.

Whole-study results and caveats: Newly diagnosed disease favored TRBV20-1 and TRBJ2-1 over persistent disease.

This receptor was taken from a female donor with Graves disease. The sequences come from peripheral blood mononuclear cells (PBMCs), collected when the disease was refractory, from a patient treated with antithyroid drugs. V gene TRBV20-1 combines with J gene TRBJ2-7; 8 nucleotides line up with TRBD1. CDR3 sequence: CSAARITGGSYEQYF. CDR3 sequence (DNA): TGCAGTGCCGCCCGTATTACAGGGGGGTCCTACGAGCAGTACTTC.